A selection of T cell receptor beta chains follows, all from one sample in a study of blood T cell repertoires in COVID-19. Assay: immunoSEQ multiplex PCR; the TCRdb copy retains only in-frame clones and omits some. The table shows about 270,000 clones, with just over 85% occurring only once. The sample consisted of PBMCs or T cells enriched from blood (not recorded which). The receptors were gathered from a man between 18 and 35 years old who had recovered from COVID-19. Each CDR3 is given with its conserved first and last residue. The D gene is left open where the match is weak. Rows give clone size only sometimes, using once, few, many, or a class for an expanded clone.

cdr3_nt: TGTGCCAGCAGCATCGACAGGGTGAATTCACCCCTCCACTTT
cdr3_aa: CASSIDRVNSPLHF
v_call: TRBV5-4
j_call: TRBJ1-6
clone_size: few
d_call: TRBD1

cdr3_nt: TGTGCCAGCAGCTCCGAGGGACAGGGGAGCTATGGCTACACCTTC
cdr3_aa: CASSSEGQGSYGYTF
v_call: TRBV7-9
j_call: TRBJ1-2
clone_size: NA
d_call: TRBD1

cdr3_nt: TGTGCCAGCAGCTTACTTAGTGTCTACGAGCAGTACTTC
cdr3_aa: CASSLLSVYEQYF
v_call: TRBV5-6
j_call: TRBJ2-7
clone_size: NA
d_call: NA

cdr3_nt: TGTGCCAGCAGTCCCCCAGATAACTATGGCTACACCTTC
cdr3_aa: CASSPPDNYGYTF
v_call: TRBV2
j_call: TRBJ1-2
clone_size: NA
d_call: NA

cdr3_nt: TGTGCCAGACTAAGGACAGGGGACAATGAGCAGTTCTTC
cdr3_aa: CARLRTGDNEQFF
v_call: TRBV19
j_call: TRBJ2-1
clone_size: NA
d_call: TRBD1

cdr3_nt: TGCGCCAGCAGCCAATACGACAGGGGACCGAAGAACAATGAGCAGTTCTTC
cdr3_aa: CASSQYDRGPKNNEQFF
v_call: TRBV4-1
j_call: TRBJ2-1
clone_size: NA
d_call: TRBD1

cdr3_nt: TGTGCCAGCAGCCAAGACAGCCGGGTTTACAATGAGCAGTTCTTC
cdr3_aa: CASSQDSRVYNEQFF
v_call: TRBV3-1/TRBV3-2
j_call: TRBJ2-1
clone_size: NA
d_call: NA

cdr3_nt: TGTGCCAGTAGTATCCGGAACAGCCCTGATGGAAACACCATATATTTT
cdr3_aa: CASSIRNSPDGNTIYF
v_call: TRBV19
j_call: TRBJ1-3
clone_size: NA
d_call: NA

cdr3_nt: TGTGCCAGCAGTTACCGGGACAGGGATTTCGGTGAGCAGTTCTTC
cdr3_aa: CASSYRDRDFGEQFF
v_call: TRBV6-5
j_call: TRBJ2-1
clone_size: NA
d_call: TRBD1

cdr3_nt: TGTGCCAGCAGCCAAGATCTTGGCACCCAAGAGACCCAGTACTTC
cdr3_aa: CASSQDLGTQETQYF
v_call: TRBV3-1/TRBV3-2
j_call: TRBJ2-5
clone_size: NA
d_call: NA

cdr3_nt: TGTGCCAGCAGCCGACCGGGACAGATCACAGATACGCAGTATTTT
cdr3_aa: CASSRPGQITDTQYF
v_call: TRBV7-9
j_call: TRBJ2-3
clone_size: NA
d_call: TRBD1

cdr3_nt: TGTGCCAGCTCCCCTGGACAAGGGAATTCACCCCTCCACTTT
cdr3_aa: CASSPGQGNSPLHF
v_call: TRBV18
j_call: TRBJ1-6
clone_size: NA
d_call: NA

cdr3_nt: TGTGCCAGCAGCTTATCGAGGGTCCCGAATTCACCCCTCCACTTT
cdr3_aa: CASSLSRVPNSPLHF
v_call: TRBV7-2
j_call: TRBJ1-6
clone_size: NA
d_call: NA

cdr3_nt: TGTGCCAGCTCATCAGGACAGGGCGATGGCTACACCTTC
cdr3_aa: CASSSGQGDGYTF
v_call: TRBV18
j_call: TRBJ1-2
clone_size: NA
d_call: TRBD1

cdr3_nt: TGCGCCAGCAGGTTGGGGCCAGGATGGTCCTACGAGCAGTACTTC
cdr3_aa: CASRLGPGWSYEQYF
v_call: TRBV4-1
j_call: TRBJ2-7
clone_size: NA
d_call: NA

cdr3_nt: TGTGCCAGCAGTTACTCGACAGGGGCGGCCAAAAACATTCAGTACTTC
cdr3_aa: CASSYSTGAAKNIQYF
v_call: TRBV6-5
j_call: TRBJ2-4
clone_size: NA
d_call: TRBD1

cdr3_nt: TGCGCCAGCAGCTTGGCCGGGACTAGCGGAGATACGCAGTATTTT
cdr3_aa: CASSLAGTSGDTQYF
v_call: TRBV5-1
j_call: TRBJ2-3
clone_size: NA
d_call: TRBD2

cdr3_nt: TGTGCCAGCAGTGAAAGGACAGGGGTGGGCGGCTACACCTTC
cdr3_aa: CASSERTGVGGYTF
v_call: TRBV6-1
j_call: TRBJ1-2
clone_size: NA
d_call: TRBD1

cdr3_nt: TGTGCCAGCATCCCAATAATGTGGGGGCTTGAGGATAATTCACCCCTCCACTTT
cdr3_aa: CASIPIMWGLEDNSPLHF
v_call: TRBV27
j_call: TRBJ1-6
clone_size: NA
d_call: NA

cdr3_nt: TGCGCCAGCAGCCCCATCCTGACAGTGCCCGCGAACACCGGGGAGCTGTTTTTT
cdr3_aa: CASSPILTVPANTGELFF
v_call: TRBV5-1
j_call: TRBJ2-2
clone_size: NA
d_call: NA

cdr3_nt: TGTGCCAGCTCACCACAGGACCTAGCAACCGGGGAGCTGTTTTTT
cdr3_aa: CASSPQDLATGELFF
v_call: TRBV18
j_call: TRBJ2-2
clone_size: NA
d_call: NA

cdr3_nt: TGTGCCAGCAGTCGACAGGGGGGAACATCCTACGAGCAGTACTTC
cdr3_aa: CASSRQGGTSYEQYF
v_call: TRBV28
j_call: TRBJ2-7
clone_size: NA
d_call: TRBD1

cdr3_nt: TGTGCCAGCAGCCTGCAGGGGGCAGATACGCAGTATTTT
cdr3_aa: CASSLQGADTQYF
v_call: TRBV12-3/TRBV12-4
j_call: TRBJ2-3
clone_size: NA
d_call: TRBD1

cdr3_nt: TGTGCCAGCTCACCAAACAGCGAGCAGTACTTC
cdr3_aa: CASSPNSEQYF
v_call: TRBV18
j_call: TRBJ2-7
clone_size: NA
d_call: NA

cdr3_nt: TGTGCCATCAGTGAGCCTGGAGGCATGGAGACCCAGTACTTC
cdr3_aa: CAISEPGGMETQYF
v_call: TRBV10-3
j_call: TRBJ2-5
clone_size: NA
d_call: NA

cdr3_nt: TGTGCCAGTAGTATGGGGGGGGCGGATTTCAATGAGCAGTTCTTC
cdr3_aa: CASSMGGADFNEQFF
v_call: TRBV19
j_call: TRBJ2-1
clone_size: once
d_call: NA

cdr3_nt: TGTGCCAGCAGCTACGGGGGGTCCACTGAAGCTTTCTTT
cdr3_aa: CASSYGGSTEAFF
v_call: TRBV7-8
j_call: TRBJ1-1
clone_size: NA
d_call: NA

cdr3_nt: TGTGCCAGCAGCCGCACGGGACAACTCACCGGGGAGCTGTTTTTT
cdr3_aa: CASSRTGQLTGELFF
v_call: TRBV9
j_call: TRBJ2-2
clone_size: NA
d_call: NA

cdr3_nt: TGTGCCACCAGCAGAGATTACACAGGGGGCCCTGAAGCTTTCTTT
cdr3_aa: CATSRDYTGGPEAFF
v_call: TRBV15
j_call: TRBJ1-1
clone_size: NA
d_call: TRBD1

cdr3_nt: TGTGCCAGCAGCGGTAACAGGGGGCAGGGCTCCTATAATTCACCCCTCCACTTT
cdr3_aa: CASSGNRGQGSYNSPLHF
v_call: TRBV5-4
j_call: TRBJ1-6
clone_size: NA
d_call: TRBD1

cdr3_nt: TGTGCCTGGATGATAGGGACTCTGGAGGAGGCTGAAGCTTTCTTT
cdr3_aa: CAWMIGTLEEAEAFF
v_call: TRBV30
j_call: TRBJ1-1
clone_size: once
d_call: NA

cdr3_nt: TGTGCCAGCAGCTCCCCCGGGACAGGTTTGCGCTATGGCTACACCTTC
cdr3_aa: CASSSPGTGLRYGYTF
v_call: TRBV3-1/TRBV3-2
j_call: TRBJ1-2
clone_size: NA
d_call: TRBD1

cdr3_nt: TGTGCCAGCCTCCGGACTAGCGGGCACACAATGGGGTTGTTCTTC
cdr3_aa: CASLRTSGHTMGLFF
v_call: TRBV28
j_call: TRBJ2-1
clone_size: NA
d_call: TRBD2

cdr3_nt: TGTGCCAGTCGGACAGGGGTCCCCTACGAGCAGTACTTC
cdr3_aa: CASRTGVPYEQYF
v_call: TRBV6-5
j_call: TRBJ2-7
clone_size: NA
d_call: TRBD1

cdr3_nt: TGTGCCAGCAGCCTAGACAGGGTCTCTGGAAACACCATATATTTT
cdr3_aa: CASSLDRVSGNTIYF
v_call: TRBV6-5
j_call: TRBJ1-3
clone_size: NA
d_call: TRBD1